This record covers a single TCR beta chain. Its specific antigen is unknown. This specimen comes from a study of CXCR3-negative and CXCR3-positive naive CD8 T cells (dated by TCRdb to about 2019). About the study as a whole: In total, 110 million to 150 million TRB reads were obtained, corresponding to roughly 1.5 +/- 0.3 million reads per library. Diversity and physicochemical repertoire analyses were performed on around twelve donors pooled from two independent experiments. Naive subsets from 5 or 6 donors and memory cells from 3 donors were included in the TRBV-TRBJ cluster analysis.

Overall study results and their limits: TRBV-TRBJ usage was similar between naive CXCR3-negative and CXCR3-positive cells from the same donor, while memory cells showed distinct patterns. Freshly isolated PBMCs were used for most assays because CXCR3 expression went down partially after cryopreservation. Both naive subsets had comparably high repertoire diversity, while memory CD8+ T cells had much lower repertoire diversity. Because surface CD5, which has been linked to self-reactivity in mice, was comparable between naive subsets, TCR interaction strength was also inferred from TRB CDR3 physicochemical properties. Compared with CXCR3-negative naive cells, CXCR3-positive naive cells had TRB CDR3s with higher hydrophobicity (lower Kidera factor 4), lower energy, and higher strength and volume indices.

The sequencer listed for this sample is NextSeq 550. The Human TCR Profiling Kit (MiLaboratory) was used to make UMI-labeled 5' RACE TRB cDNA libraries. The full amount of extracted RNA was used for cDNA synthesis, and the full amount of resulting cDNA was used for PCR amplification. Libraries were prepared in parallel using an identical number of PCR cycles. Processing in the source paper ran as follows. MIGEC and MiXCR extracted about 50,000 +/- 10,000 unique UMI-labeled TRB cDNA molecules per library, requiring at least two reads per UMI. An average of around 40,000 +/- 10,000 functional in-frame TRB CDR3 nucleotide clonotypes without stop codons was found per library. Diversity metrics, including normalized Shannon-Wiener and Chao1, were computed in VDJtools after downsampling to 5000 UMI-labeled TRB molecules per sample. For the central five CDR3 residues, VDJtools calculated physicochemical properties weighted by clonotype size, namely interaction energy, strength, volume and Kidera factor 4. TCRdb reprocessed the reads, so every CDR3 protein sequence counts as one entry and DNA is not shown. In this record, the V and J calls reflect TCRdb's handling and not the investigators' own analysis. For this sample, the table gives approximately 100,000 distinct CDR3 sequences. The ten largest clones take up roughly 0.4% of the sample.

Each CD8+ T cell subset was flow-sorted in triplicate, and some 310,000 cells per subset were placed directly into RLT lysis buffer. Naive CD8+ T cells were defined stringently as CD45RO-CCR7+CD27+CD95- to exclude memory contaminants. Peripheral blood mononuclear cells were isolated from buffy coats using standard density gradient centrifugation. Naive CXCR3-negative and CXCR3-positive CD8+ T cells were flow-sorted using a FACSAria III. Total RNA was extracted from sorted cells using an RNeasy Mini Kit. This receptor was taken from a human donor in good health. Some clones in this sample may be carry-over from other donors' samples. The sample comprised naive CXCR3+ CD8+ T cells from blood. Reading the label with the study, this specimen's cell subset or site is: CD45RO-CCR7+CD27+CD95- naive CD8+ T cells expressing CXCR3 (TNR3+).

The CDR3 loop reads CASSYGGNEQFF. This receptor chain uses TRBV6-5 and TRBJ2-1; TCRdb selects TRBD1, and the lack of DNA leaves this call unchecked. Based on the germline V gene, the CDR1 and CDR2 sequences are MNHEY and SVGAGI. Counted from cysteine to phenylalanine, this CDR3 has 12 amino acids. DNA for this receptor is not on file.